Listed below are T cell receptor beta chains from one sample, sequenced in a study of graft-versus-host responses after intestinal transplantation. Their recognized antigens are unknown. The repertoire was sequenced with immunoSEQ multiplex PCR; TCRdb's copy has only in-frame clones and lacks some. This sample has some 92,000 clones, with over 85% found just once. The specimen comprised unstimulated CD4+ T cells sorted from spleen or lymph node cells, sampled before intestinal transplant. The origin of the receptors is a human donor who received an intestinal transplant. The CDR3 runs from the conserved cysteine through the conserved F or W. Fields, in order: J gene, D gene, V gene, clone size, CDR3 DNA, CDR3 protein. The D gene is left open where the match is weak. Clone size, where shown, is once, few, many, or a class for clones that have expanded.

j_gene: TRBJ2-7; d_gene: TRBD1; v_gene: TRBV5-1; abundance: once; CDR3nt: TGCGCCAGCAGGTTCGGGGACAGGGGGCCTCCCAGCTCCTACGAGCAGTACTTC; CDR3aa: CASRFGDRGPPSSYEQYF
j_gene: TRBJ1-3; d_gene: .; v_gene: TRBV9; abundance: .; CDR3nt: TGTGCCAGCAGCGTAAGGCCGTCGACCGGGGCCCCGTTGTTGAACTCTGGAAACACCATATATTTT; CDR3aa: CASSVRPSTGAPLLNSGNTIYF
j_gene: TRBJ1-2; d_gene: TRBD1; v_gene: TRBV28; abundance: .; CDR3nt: TGTGCCAGCAGTTTCCTGCCGAGGGGGCCGGGACAGAACTATGGCTACACCTTC; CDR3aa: CASSFLPRGPGQNYGYTF
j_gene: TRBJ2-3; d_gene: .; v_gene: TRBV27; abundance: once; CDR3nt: TGTGCCAGCAGTTTAAGTACGTCAGATACGCAGTATTTT; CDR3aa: CASSLSTSDTQYF
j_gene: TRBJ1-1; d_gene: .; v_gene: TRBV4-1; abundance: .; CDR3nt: TGCGCCAGCAGCCAAACAGGAGATGGGAGGCTCACTGAAGCTTTCTTT; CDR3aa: CASSQTGDGRLTEAFF
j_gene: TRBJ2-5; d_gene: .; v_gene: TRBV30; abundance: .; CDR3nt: TGTGCCTGGAGTGTTTGGAGAGGAGAGACCCAGTACTTC; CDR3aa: CAWSVWRGETQYF
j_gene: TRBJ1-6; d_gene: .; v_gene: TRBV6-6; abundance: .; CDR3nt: TGTGCCAGCAGTTACTCGACTAATTCACCCCTCCACTTT; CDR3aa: CASSYSTNSPLHF
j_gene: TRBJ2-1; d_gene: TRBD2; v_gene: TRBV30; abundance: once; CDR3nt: TGTGCCTGGAGATACGAGCGGGAAAGTGAGCAGTTCTTC; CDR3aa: CAWRYERESEQFF
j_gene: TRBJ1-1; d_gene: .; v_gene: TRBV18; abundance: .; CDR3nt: TGTGCCAGCTCGGGAATGAACACTGAAGCTTTCTTT; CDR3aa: CASSGMNTEAFF
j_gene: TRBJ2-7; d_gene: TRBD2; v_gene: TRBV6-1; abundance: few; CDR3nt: TGTGCCAGCAGTCGGACTAGCGGATACGAGCAGTACTTC; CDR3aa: CASSRTSGYEQYF
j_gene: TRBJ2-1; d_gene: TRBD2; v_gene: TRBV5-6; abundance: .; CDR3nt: TGTGCCAGCAGCTTGGGATTAGCGGGCTACAATGAGCAGTTCTTC; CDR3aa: CASSLGLAGYNEQFF
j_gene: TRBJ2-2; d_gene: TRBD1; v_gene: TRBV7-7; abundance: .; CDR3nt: TGTGCCAGCAGCCAAGACAGGGACACCGGGGAGCTGTTTTTT; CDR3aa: CASSQDRDTGELFF
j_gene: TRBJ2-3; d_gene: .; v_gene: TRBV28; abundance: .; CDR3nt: TGTGCCAGCAGTACCCACCCCGGGACGCCAGGCACAGATACGCAGTATTTT; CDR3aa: CASSTHPGTPGTDTQYF
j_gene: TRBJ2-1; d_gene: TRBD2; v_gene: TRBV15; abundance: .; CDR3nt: TGTGCCACCAGCAGACTAGCGGGATATGCCAATGAGCAGTTCTTC; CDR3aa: CATSRLAGYANEQFF
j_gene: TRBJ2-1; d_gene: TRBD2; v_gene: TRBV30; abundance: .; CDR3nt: TGTGCCTGGAGTGAGGGCGGGAGGGAGGTCTCCTACAATGAGCAGTTCTTC; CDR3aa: CAWSEGGREVSYNEQFF
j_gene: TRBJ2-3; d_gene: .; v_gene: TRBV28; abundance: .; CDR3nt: TGTGCCAGCAGTTTATTGGTAGATACGCAGTATTTT; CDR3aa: CASSLLVDTQYF
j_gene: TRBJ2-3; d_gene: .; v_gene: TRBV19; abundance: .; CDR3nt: TGTGCCAGTAGTCTGGCAGACACAGATACGCAGTATTTT; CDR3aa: CASSLADTDTQYF
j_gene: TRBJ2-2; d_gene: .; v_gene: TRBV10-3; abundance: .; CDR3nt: TGTGCCACCTCGACCGGAGGAACAAACACCGGGGAGCTGTTTTTT; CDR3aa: CATSTGGTNTGELFF
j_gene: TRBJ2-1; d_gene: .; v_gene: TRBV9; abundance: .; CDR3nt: TGTGCCAGCAGCGGACTTTTCTATAGCGGTCAGGACAGAAATGAGCAGTTCTTC; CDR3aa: CASSGLFYSGQDRNEQFF
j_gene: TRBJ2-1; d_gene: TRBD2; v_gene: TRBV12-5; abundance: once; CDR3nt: TGTGCTAGTGGGGGCCCGACTAGCGGGCCCTACAATGAGCAGTTCTTC; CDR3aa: CASGGPTSGPYNEQFF
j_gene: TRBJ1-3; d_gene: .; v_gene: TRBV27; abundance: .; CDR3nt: TGTGCCAGCAGTCCCTCTCGTCCGAAAAGCCCCTCTGGAAACACCATATATTTT; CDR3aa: CASSPSRPKSPSGNTIYF
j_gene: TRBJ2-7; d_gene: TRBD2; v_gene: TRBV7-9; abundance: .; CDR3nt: TGTGCCAGCAGCTTAAAAGCGGGAGGGCCCTACGAGCAGTACTTC; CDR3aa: CASSLKAGGPYEQYF
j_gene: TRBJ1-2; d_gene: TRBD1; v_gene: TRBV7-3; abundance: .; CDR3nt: TGTGCCAGCAGTTCGGACAGGGAGGTTAACTATGGCTACACCTTC; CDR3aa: CASSSDREVNYGYTF
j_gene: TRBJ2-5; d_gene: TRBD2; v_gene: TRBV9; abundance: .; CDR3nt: TGTGCCAGCAGCGTCGGGACTAGCGTACGAGAGACCCAGTACTTC; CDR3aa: CASSVGTSVRETQYF
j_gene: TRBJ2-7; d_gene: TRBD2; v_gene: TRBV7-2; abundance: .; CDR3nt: TGTGCCAGCAGCTTAGGGGCGGGAGAGCGCTACGAGCAGTACTTC; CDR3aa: CASSLGAGERYEQYF
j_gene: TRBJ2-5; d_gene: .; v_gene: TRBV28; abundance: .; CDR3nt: TGTGCCAGCAACCCCCAGGGGAGACTACAAGAGACCCAGTACTTC; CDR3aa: CASNPQGRLQETQYF
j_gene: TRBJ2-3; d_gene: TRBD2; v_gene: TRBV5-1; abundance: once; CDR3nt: TGCGCCAGCAGCCAGGGACTAGCGGGAGGGCTTGATACGCAGTATTTT; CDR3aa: CASSQGLAGGLDTQYF
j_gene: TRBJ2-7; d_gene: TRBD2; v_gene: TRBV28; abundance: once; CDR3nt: TGTGCCAGCAGTCCCCCACGGGGGGGGCCACTCAACGAGCAGTACTTC; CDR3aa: CASSPPRGGPLNEQYF
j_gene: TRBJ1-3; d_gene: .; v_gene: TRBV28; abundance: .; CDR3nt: TGTGCCAGCAGTACTCAGACAGGAAGGGGAAACACCATATATTTT; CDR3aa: CASSTQTGRGNTIYF
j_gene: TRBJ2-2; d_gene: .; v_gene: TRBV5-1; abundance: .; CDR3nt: TGCGCCAGCAGCTTGCGGGAAGGTAACACCGGGGAGCTGTTTTTT; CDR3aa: CASSLREGNTGELFF
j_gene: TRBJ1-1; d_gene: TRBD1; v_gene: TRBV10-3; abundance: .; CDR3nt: TGTGCCACCGGCGGGCTGACAGGGTTTATGAACACTGAAGCTTTCTTT; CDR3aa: CATGGLTGFMNTEAFF
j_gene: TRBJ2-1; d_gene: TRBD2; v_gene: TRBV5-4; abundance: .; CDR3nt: TGTGCCAGCAGCTATCCGACCATTGCGGGAGCAAATGAGCAGTTCTTC; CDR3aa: CASSYPTIAGANEQFF
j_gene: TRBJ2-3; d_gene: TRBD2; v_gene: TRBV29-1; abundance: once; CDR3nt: TGCAGCGTTGAACTTGGGGGGAGGGCAGATACGCAGTATTTT; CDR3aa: CSVELGGRADTQYF
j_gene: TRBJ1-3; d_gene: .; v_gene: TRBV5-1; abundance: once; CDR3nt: TGCGCCAGCCTACCCGGGGGCAACGGCTGGGCTGGAAACACCATATATTTT; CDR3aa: CASLPGGNGWAGNTIYF
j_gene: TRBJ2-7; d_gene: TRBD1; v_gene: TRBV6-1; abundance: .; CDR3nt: TGTGCCAGCAGTGACCGGGACAGGGCATACGAGCAGTACTTC; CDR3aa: CASSDRDRAYEQYF
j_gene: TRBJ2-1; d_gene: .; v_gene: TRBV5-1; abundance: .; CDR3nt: TGCGCCAGCAGTTTTAAAACAGGGGAGCAGTTCTTC; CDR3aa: CASSFKTGEQFF
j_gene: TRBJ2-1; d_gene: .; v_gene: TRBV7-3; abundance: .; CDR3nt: TGTGCCAGCAGCTTACCCGGCGGGACAGCCTACAATGAGCAGTTCTTC; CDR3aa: CASSLPGGTAYNEQFF
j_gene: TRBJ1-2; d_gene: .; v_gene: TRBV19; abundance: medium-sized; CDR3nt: TGTGCCACCCTCGACAACTATGGCTACACCTTC; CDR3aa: CATLDNYGYTF
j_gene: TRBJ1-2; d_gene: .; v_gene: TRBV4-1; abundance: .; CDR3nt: TGCGCCAGCAGCCAATACATCGCTAACTATGGCTACACCTTC; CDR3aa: CASSQYIANYGYTF
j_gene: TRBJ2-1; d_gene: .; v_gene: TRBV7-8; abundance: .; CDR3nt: TGTGCCAGCAGCCGCTCATACTCCTACAATGAGCAGTTCTTC; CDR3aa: CASSRSYSYNEQFF
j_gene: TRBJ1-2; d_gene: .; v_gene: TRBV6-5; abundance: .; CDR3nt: TGTGCCAGCAGTCCCTCTAGACAGAATGGCTACACCTTC; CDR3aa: CASSPSRQNGYTF
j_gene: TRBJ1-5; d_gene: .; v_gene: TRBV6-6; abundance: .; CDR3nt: TGTGCCAGCAGTTACTCTAGGGACAATCAGCCCCAGCATTTT; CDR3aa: CASSYSRDNQPQHF
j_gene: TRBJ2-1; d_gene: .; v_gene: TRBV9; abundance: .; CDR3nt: TGTGCCAGCACCAAGGGCGGGAACAATGAGCAGTTCTTC; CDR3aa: CASTKGGNNEQFF
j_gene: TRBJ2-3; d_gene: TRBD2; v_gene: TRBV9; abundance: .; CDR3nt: TGTGCCAGCAGCGCGGGACTAGCGGGAAAGGGTGATACGCAGTATTTT; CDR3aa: CASSAGLAGKGDTQYF
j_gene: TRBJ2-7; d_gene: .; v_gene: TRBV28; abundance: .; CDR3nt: TGTGCCAGCAGTGGGGCCCCCCCAGGACTGAGCTCCTACGAGCAGTACTTC; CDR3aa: CASSGAPPGLSSYEQYF
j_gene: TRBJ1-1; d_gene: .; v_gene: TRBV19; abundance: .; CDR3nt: TGTGCCAGTAGTATCCTCCGACGACAGGTGAACACTGAAGCTTTCTTT; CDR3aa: CASSILRRQVNTEAFF
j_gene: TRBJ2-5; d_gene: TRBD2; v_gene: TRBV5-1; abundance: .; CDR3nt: TGCGCCAGCAGCCCGGGACTAGCGGGAGGAAGGGTGAAAGAGACCCAGTACTTC; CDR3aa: CASSPGLAGGRVKETQYF
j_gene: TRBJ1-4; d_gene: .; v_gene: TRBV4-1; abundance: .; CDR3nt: TGCGCCAGCAGCACCGGGTCTAATGAAAAACTGTTTTTT; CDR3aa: CASSTGSNEKLFF
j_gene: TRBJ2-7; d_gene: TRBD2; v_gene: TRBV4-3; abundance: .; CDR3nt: TGCGCCAGCAGCACGGGACTAGCGGGAAGGGCCTACGAGCAGTACTTC; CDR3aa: CASSTGLAGRAYEQYF
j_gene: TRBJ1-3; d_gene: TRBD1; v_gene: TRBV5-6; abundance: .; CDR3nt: TGTGCCAGCAGCCCGCGACAGGGGGCAAACTCTGGAAACACCATATATTTT; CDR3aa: CASSPRQGANSGNTIYF
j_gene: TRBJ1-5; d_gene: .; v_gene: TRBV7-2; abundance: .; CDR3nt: TGTGCCAGCAGCTTTTCCGGCCGGGAGGATCAGCCCCAGCATTTT; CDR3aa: CASSFSGREDQPQHF
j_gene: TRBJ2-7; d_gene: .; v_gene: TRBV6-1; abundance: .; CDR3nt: TGTGCCAGCAGTGAAGTTATGGGCAGGGACGAGCAGTACTTC; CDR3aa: CASSEVMGRDEQYF
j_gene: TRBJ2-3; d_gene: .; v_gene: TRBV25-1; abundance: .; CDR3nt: TGTGCCAGCAGTGAATTTGGGCCCCGCACAGATACGCAGTATTTT; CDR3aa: CASSEFGPRTDTQYF
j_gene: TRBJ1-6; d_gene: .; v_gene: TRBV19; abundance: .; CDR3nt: TGTGCCAGTAGTATCGACAGGTTAGGGGTTGCCCTCCACTTT; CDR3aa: CASSIDRLGVALHF
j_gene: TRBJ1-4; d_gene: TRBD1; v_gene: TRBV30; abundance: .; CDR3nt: TGTGCCTGGAGGGGGACAGGCCTACCGAATGAAAAACTGTTTTTT; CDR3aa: CAWRGTGLPNEKLFF